This TCR beta chain was found in a study of blood T cell repertoires in COVID-19. Germline trimming cut 2 bases from V and 5 bases from J; bases unmatched to any gene: 3. CDR1 is KGHDR and CDR2 is SFDVKD in the germline V gene. This CDR3 has 14 residues. Sequencing was performed with immunoSEQ multiplex PCR; in TCRdb, only in-frame clones are kept and a portion is missing. The sample lists approximately 51,000 clones; less than 95% were seen once. Sequencing input: peripheral blood. This receptor was obtained from a man in his 70s with active COVID-19. The V gene is TRBV24-1, the J gene TRBJ1-2; TRBD1 agrees at 8 bases. Here the CDR3 reads CATSDSQGAYGYTF. CDR3 DNA sequence: TGTGCCACCAGTGATTCTCAGGGGGCGTATGGCTACACCTTC.